Listed below are T cell receptor beta chains from one sample, sequenced in a study of early T cells in non-severe SARS-CoV-2 infection. A single record per CDR3 protein comes from TCRdb applying MiXCR to the 5' RACE reads. The repertoire includes about 38,000 distinct CDR3 sequences, about 5% of them detected once, and around 15% sits in the top ten. The sample was whole blood. These receptors came from an adult who was a healthcare worker with PCR-confirmed SARS-CoV-2 infection or an uninfected control (not recorded which). Both conserved end residues are part of each CDR3. Each record gives: V gene, D gene, J gene, clone size, CDR3 protein, CDR3 DNA. The D gene is left open where the match is weak. The size entry is marked missing in some rows and otherwise reads once, few, many or a size class.

TRBV30	-	TRBJ2-1	many	CAWSKRGAKNEQFF	TGTGCCTGGAGTAAGAGGGGGGCTAAGAATGAGCAGTTCTTC
TRBV3-1	-	TRBJ2-7	many	CASSQDKGDYEQYF	TGTGCCAGCAGCCAAGATAAGGGGGACTACGAGCAGTACTTC
TRBV30	-	TRBJ2-7	few	CAWRRGYREQYF	TGTGCCTGGAGAAGAGGGTACCGCGAGCAGTACTTC
TRBV29-1	-	TRBJ2-5	many	CSVEGAGETQYF	TGCAGCGTTGAGGGAGCCGGGGAGACCCAGTACTTC
TRBV28	TRBD1	TRBJ2-5	many	CASTGVGQGAGETQYF	TGTGCCAGCACGGGAGTGGGACAGGGGGCCGGAGAGACCCAGTACTTC
TRBV14	-	TRBJ2-7	-	CASSQDMMGHEQYF	TGTGCCAGCAGCCAAGATATGATGGGCCACGAGCAGTACTTC
TRBV10-3	-	TRBJ2-3	many	CANRAARTDTQYF	TGTGCCAACCGGGCGGCAAGGACAGATACGCAGTATTTT
TRBV5-1	TRBD2	TRBJ2-3	-	CASSLVLAGGTDTQYF	TGCGCCAGCAGCTTGGTACTAGCGGGGGGGACAGATACGCAGTATTTT
TRBV5-5	-	TRBJ1-2	-	CASSTHDSNYGYTF	TGTGCCAGCAGCACTCATGACAGTAACTATGGCTACACCTTC
TRBV9	TRBD1	TRBJ1-4	many	CASSPGQLNEKLFF	TGTGCCAGCAGCCCGGGACAGCTAAATGAAAAACTGTTTTTT
TRBV9	-	TRBJ2-2	many	CASSVTGPLTGELFF	TGTGCCAGCAGCGTAACCGGGCCCTTAACCGGGGAGCTGTTTTTT
TRBV5-1	-	TRBJ1-1	many	CASSVQGGNTEAFF	TGCGCCAGCTCGGTCCAAGGCGGCAACACTGAAGCTTTCTTT
TRBV7-9	-	TRBJ1-1	many	CASSLNTQGLTEAFF	TGTGCCAGCAGCTTGAACACCCAAGGGCTCACTGAAGCTTTCTTT
TRBV10-3	-	TRBJ1-1	many	CAITSDGLNTEAFF	TGTGCCATCACTTCAGATGGACTGAACACTGAAGCTTTCTTT
TRBV30	TRBD2	TRBJ2-7	many	CAWSKIAGGRSEQYF	TGTGCCTGGAGTAAGATAGCGGGGGGCAGAAGCGAGCAGTACTTC
TRBV2	-	TRBJ2-7	many	CASSPDSLSYEQYF	TGTGCCAGCAGTCCTGACAGCCTCTCCTACGAGCAGTACTTC
TRBV30	TRBD1	TRBJ2-5	-	CAWSLGQAGETPYF	TGTGCCTGGAGCCTAGGACAGGCAGGAGAGACGCCGTACTTC
TRBV3-1	TRBD1	TRBJ2-7	many	CASSKGQGAYEQYF	TGTGCCAGCAGCAAAGGACAGGGCGCCTACGAGCAGTACTTC
TRBV12-3/TRBV12-4	TRBD1	TRBJ2-7	many	CASSFGTASYEQYF	TGTGCCAGCAGTTTCGGGACAGCCTCCTACGAGCAGTACTTC
TRBV6-6	-	TRBJ1-5	many	CASSYEGGRRQPQHF	TGTGCCAGCAGTTATGAGGGGGGACGTCGACAGCCCCAGCATTTT
TRBV7-9	TRBD1	TRBJ2-3	medium-sized	CASSLRDRVTDTQYF	TGTGCCAGCAGCTTACGGGACAGGGTTACAGATACGCAGTATTTT
TRBV30	TRBD2	TRBJ2-3	many	CAWSISGGRADTQYF	TGTGCCTGGAGTATTAGCGGGGGACGGGCAGATACGCAGTATTTT
TRBV7-8	-	TRBJ1-2	many	CASSPLSHGYTF	TGTGCCAGCAGCCCCCTCTCTCATGGCTACACCTTC
TRBV20-1	-	TRBJ2-2	many	CSARVSYGDLNTGELFF	TGCAGTGCTAGAGTGTCGTATGGTGATTTGAACACCGGGGAGCTGTTTTTT
TRBV20-1	TRBD2	TRBJ2-1	many	CSASQRSGGATEQFF	TGCAGTGCCTCCCAGAGGAGCGGGGGGGCCACTGAGCAGTTCTTC
TRBV4-1	-	TRBJ1-1	medium-sized	CASSPGGLMNTEAFF	TGCGCCAGCAGCCCAGGCGGTCTCATGAACACTGAAGCTTTCTTT
TRBV4-1	TRBD1	TRBJ1-3	few	CASSRDRGAGNTIYF	TGCGCCAGCAGCCGAGACAGGGGAGCTGGAAACACCATATATTTT
TRBV29-1	TRBD1	TRBJ1-1	many	CSVEGQGMNTEAFF	TGCAGCGTTGAGGGACAGGGGATGAACACTGAAGCTTTCTTT